This T cell receptor beta chain was observed in a study of shared clonotypes between healthy human individuals (dated by TCRdb to 2019 to 2021). With regard to the full study: A couple of women and a few men aged 18 to 49 years were included in the cohort. Libraries were prepared and TCR repertoires were sequenced by different laboratories using diverse techniques, in order to increase sequencing depth and limit assay-specific biases. Per donor, three plates each were used for CD4 naive and CD4 memory, two for CD8 naive, and one for CD8 memory. Leukapheresis yielded between about 0.8 and 9.5 billion PBMCs per donor. To estimate repertoire size and how much clonotypes are shared between individuals, the study performed deep sequencing of blood TCR repertoires from a few healthy adults.

TCR CDR3 regions were amplified from genomic DNA by multiplex PCR using the deep immunoSEQ assay. For each cell subset, the extracted genomic DNA was distributed evenly across all wells of several immunoSEQ 96-well plates, and each plate served as one replicate. Each replicate PCR for sorted subsets received about 180 ng genomic DNA, equal to about 30,000 T cell genomes. Purified libraries were measured with a Qubit 3.0 fluorometer, size-checked on a Bioanalyzer 2100, and measured again with the KAPA Library Quantification kit. A separate single-read 150-cycle Illumina NextSeq 550 flow cell was used to sequence each immunoSEQ 96-well plate. On the authors' methods: The immunoSEQ output contained only junctional sequences without quality scores, so filtering could not match that applied to full-length reads. Sequences were annotated with PyIR, a Python wrapper for IgBLAST v1.9, and V/J genes and CDR3 were assigned using IMGT germline references. Any read was removed if the V/J assignment was weak (E-value above 1e-6), the CDR3 was missing, or the read contained stop codons, out-of-frame junctions, or ambiguous translated residues. A V3J clonotype was defined by an identical inferred V gene, J gene, and CDR3 amino acid sequence. The percentage overlap between two repertoires was calculated by dividing the number of shared unique clonotypes by the size of the smaller repertoire. RTK rarefaction, the Chao1 estimator, and Recon v2.1 estimates of unobserved clonotypes were used to assess repertoire richness. For all TCRbeta clonotypes obtained by the gDNA method from several donors, generation probabilities were computed with OLGA. The immuneACCESS repertoire file appears here via TCRdb, limited to in-frame rearrangements. These files lack a portion of the clones; in checked studies, under half of the deficit traces to unresolved V genes, and the cause of the others is not known. V and J calls and clone size are given by that table; D and trimming were obtained from the DNA. In all, the sample holds about 2 million clones, and over 85% of those were seen once. The ten largest clones capture 1% to 1.5% of the sample.

For the CD8 naive samples, CD45RO-negative cells were positively selected for CCR7, yielding a CD45RA+CCR7+ population from which TemRA cells were excluded. Healthy HIV-negative adults with no recently reported acute infections or vaccinations were included as donors. Every donor was a Caucasian adult living in Nashville, Tennessee, USA. Blood was collected by leukapheresis, and PBMCs were isolated by Ficoll-Histopaque density gradient centrifugation and then cryopreserved in liquid nitrogen vapor phase. Purity and quantity of every magnetically sorted T cell population were checked by analytical flow cytometry. From each sorted fraction, genomic DNA was isolated and quantified by UV absorbance on a Nanodrop 2000c. From cysteine to phenylalanine, the CDR3 is 14 amino acids long. The retained sequence is limited to the CDR3, 42 bases, with the frame set at the first base. CDR1 and CDR2 (SEHNR, FQNEAQ) derive from the germline V gene (reference sequence). The trim is 2 bases for V and 1 base for J, with a gap of 7 bases between the germline ends.

In the case of this clone: Its target antigen remains unknown. Base quality data are lacking; no much larger clone is found one base away. Different DNA sequences within this sample yield the same CDR3.

Summary of the overall study and its limitations: Even with the large sequencing depth, rarefaction of the sorted-subset datasets indicated that sequencing was incomplete. Naive subsets generally had larger estimated clonotype richness than memory subsets did. Sampling was restricted to blood, and TCR repertoires in tissue are likely to differ from TCR repertoires in blood. About 4.5% of naive CD4, 3.5% of naive CD8, 2.3% of memory CD4, and approximately 0.4% of memory CD8 clonotypes were shared across a few donors. The small number of donors limited the genetic and exposure-history diversity represented. Compared with non-shared clonotypes, the clonotypes found in all four sorted-subset donors had higher generation probabilities. Pairwise subsampling led to the expectation that sequencing depth would affect the degree of clonotype sharing among donors.

The sequence was obtained from a man younger than 30 in good health. Sequencing input: naive CD8+ T cells sorted from blood. The cell subset or site label, read with the paper, signifies: CD45RA+CCR7+. The rearranged segments are TRBV7-9 and TRBJ2-3; the D gene is unclear. DNA sequence: TGTGCCAGCAGCTTAAGTTTTGGCACAGATACGCAGTATTTT. This gives the protein CASSLSFGTDTQYF.